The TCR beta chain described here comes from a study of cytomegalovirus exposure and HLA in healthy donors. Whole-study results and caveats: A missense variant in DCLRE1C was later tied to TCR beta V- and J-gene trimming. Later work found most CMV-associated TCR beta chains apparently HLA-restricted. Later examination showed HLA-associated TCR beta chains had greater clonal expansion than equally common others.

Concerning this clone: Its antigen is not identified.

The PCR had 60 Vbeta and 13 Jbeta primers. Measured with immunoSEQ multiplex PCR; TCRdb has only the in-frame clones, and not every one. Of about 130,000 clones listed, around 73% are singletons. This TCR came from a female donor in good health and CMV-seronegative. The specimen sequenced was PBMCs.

In DNA form, the CDR3 reads TGCGCCAGCAGTGAGTCGGGAGCAGGGGGCTACGAGCAGTACTTC. It yields the protein CASSESGAGGYEQYF. The rearrangement uses TRBV10-1 and TRBJ2-7; 7 bases match TRBD1. CDR1 WNHNN and CDR2 SYGVQD come from the germline V gene (reference sequence). J gave up 3 bases and V 0 bases, and 5 bases lay outside the gene matches. The CDR3 runs 15 residues.